This paragraph covers one TCR beta chain sequence. Per the authors' pipeline: Amplification of reference gene primers was used by the study to estimate nucleated cell counts. Profiled with immunoSEQ multiplex PCR; TCRdb holds only in-frame clones, not every one. The V and J calls and clone size come from that table; D and trimming were worked out from the DNA. The profile shows roughly 200,000 clones, approximately 80% of them singletons. These data belong to a study of blood T cell repertoires in COVID-19. Study-level background: Material from acute and convalescent COVID-19 was sourced from the United States, Italy and Spain. T cells, B-cell-depleted T cells, or PBMCs provided the cDNA or gDNA that served as material.

The CDR3 is made up of 14 amino acids. J was trimmed by 7 bases and V by 3 bases; bases with no gene match: 7. Germline CDR1 KGHSH, CDR2 LQKENI. This TCR was sampled from a man aged 35 to 55 with acute or convalescent COVID-19. This rearrangement joins TRBV18 to TRBJ1-1, with 8 positions matching TRBD1. The specimen was peripheral blood. The CDR3 DNA sequence: TGTGCCAGCTCACCTTGGACAGGGTTGGGTGAAGCTTTCTTT. Encoded protein: CASSPWTGLGEAFF.